What follows are 31 T cell receptor beta chains derived from one specimen sequenced in a study of blood T cell repertoires in COVID-19. TCRdb's copy holds only in-frame clones and misses some; the assay was immunoSEQ multiplex PCR. The sample lists about 89,000 clones, more than 60% occurring once. Sequencing was performed on peripheral blood. The receptors shown here come from a human donor in a cohort sampled during active COVID-19.

This clone was observed a few times. This rearrangement joins TRBV15 to TRBJ2-5, with 9 bases that match TRBD1. The CDR3 is 16 amino acids. Trimming cost V 0 bases and J 5 bases; bases outside gene matches: 7. Germline V gene data show CDR1 as LNHNV and CDR2 as YYDKDF (reference sequence). The DNA of the CDR3 is TGTGCCACCAGCAGAGATTGGAACAGGGGGCTTGAGACCCAGTACTTC. Amino acid sequence: CATSRDWNRGLETQYF.

In the case of this clone: One end of the junction is discordant with germline, which a read error may explain. This sequence joins TRBV11-2 and TRBJ2-7; 8 bases align to TRBD1. There are 14 residues in the CDR3. Germline-derived CDR1 and CDR2 are SGHAT and FQNNGV. DNA of the CDR3: TGTGCCAGCAGCCTAGACAGGGGAGCCTACGAGCAGTACTTC. Translation: CASSLDRGAYEQYF. Full variable domain (rest looked up from reference TRBV11-2 and TRBJ2-7): EAGVAQSPRYKIIEKRQSVAFWCNPISGHATLYWYQQILGQGPKLLIQFQNNGVVDDSQLPKDRFSAERLKGVDSTLKIQPAKLEDSAVYLCASSLDRGAYEQYFGPGTRLTVT.

The genes are TRBV6-6 and TRBJ1-2; 7 positions match TRBD1. From germline, CDR1 is MNHNY and CDR2 SVGAGI (reference sequence). This CDR3 contains 14 residues. J was trimmed by 2 bases and V by 5 bases; bases with no gene match: 5. CDR3 in amino acids: CASSGSGQNYGYTF. CDR3 DNA sequence: TGTGCCAGCAGTGGCTCGGGACAGAACTATGGCTACACCTTC.

J is TRBJ1-1 and V is TRBV5-1; D gene unclear. The CDR3 is 13 amino acids. V lost 3 bases, J lost 5 bases, and 11 bases lay in between. CDR1 and CDR2 from the germline V gene are SGHRS and YFSETQ. The chain's CDR3 is CASSYMEGTEAFF. The CDR3 bases are TGCGCCAGCAGCTATATGGAGGGAACTGAAGCTTTCTTT.

Here the CDR3 reads CASTPLGSGKQETQYF. Written as DNA, the CDR3 is TGTGCCAGCACACCTTTGGGGTCAGGGAAACAAGAGACCCAGTACTTC. V gene TRBV2 combines with J gene TRBJ2-5, with a weak D call TRBD1 (5 bases). The CDR3 consists of 16 residues. Germline lookup yields CDR1 SNHLY and CDR2 FYNNEI. Trimming took 7 bases from V and 2 from J, leaving 20 bases between them.

The CDR3: CAWNLARTDTQYF. CDR3 sequence (DNA): TGTGCCTGGAACCTAGCGCGGACAGATACGCAGTATTTT. This rearrangement joins TRBV30 to TRBJ2-3; weak D call: TRBD2 (6 bases). This CDR3 has 13 residues. Between the trimmed V and J ends, which lost 4 bases and 3 bases, there was a span of 11 bases. Germline V gene sequence: CDR1 GTSNPN, CDR2 SVGIG (reference sequence).

This sequence joins TRBV7-9 and TRBJ2-3; 7 bases align to TRBD2. J gave up 2 bases and V 11 bases, and 7 bases lay outside the gene matches. CDR3 length: 13 residues. The germline gives CDR1 SEHNR, CDR2 FQNEAQ (reference sequence). This CDR3 is CAETSEYTDTQYF. The CDR3, as DNA: TGTGCCGAAACTAGCGAATACACAGATACGCAGTATTTT. The complete variable domain, with remaining parts taken from reference TRBV7-9 and TRBJ2-3, reads DTGVSQNPRHKITKRGQNVTFRCDPISEHNRLYWYRQTLGQGPEFLTYFQNEAQLEKSRLLSDRFSAERPKGSFSTLEIQRTEQGDSAMYLCAETSEYTDTQYFGPGTRLTVL.

V usage is TRBV18 and J usage is TRBJ1-6; TRBD1 matches 7 bases. The CDR3 is 16 residues long. With 0 bases clipped from V and 5 bases from J, the junction kept 4 bases outside the gene matches. CDR1 KGHSH and CDR2 LQKENI come from the germline V gene. Written as DNA, the CDR3 is TGTGCCAGCTCACCACCGACAGGGAGGAATAATTCACCCCTCCACTTT. It translates to CASSPPTGRNNSPLHF.

This clone was picked up a small number of times. The chain links TRBV19 to TRBJ2-1; D perhaps matches TRBD1 (5 bases). Germline CDR1 reads LNHDA; CDR2 reads SQIVND (reference sequence). With 3 bases removed from V and 7 bases from J, the gap between germline ends came to 10 bases. This CDR3 is built from 13 residues. CDR3 loop: CASSISGWNEQFF. The CDR3 DNA reads as TGTGCCAGTAGTATTTCAGGGTGGAATGAGCAGTTCTTC.

The chain uses TRBV20-1 and TRBJ1-1, with D uncertain. Trimming took 4 bases from V and 5 from J, leaving 8 bases between them. The CDR3 totals 11 residues. The germline V gene has CDR1 DFQATT and CDR2 SNEGSKA (reference sequence). The CDR3 protein is CSATPRTEAFF. As DNA, the CDR3 is TGCAGTGCTACCCCGAGAACTGAAGCTTTCTTT.

The chain links TRBV24-1 to TRBJ2-1; TRBD2 aligns across 10 bases. Germline CDR1 KGHDR, CDR2 SFDVKD. V shed 4 bases and J 6 bases; nucleotides not matched to a gene: 8. The CDR3 loop spans 16 amino acids. CDR3 DNA: TGTGCCACCAGTGACCCGGGACTAGCGACCCGCAATGAGCAGTTCTTC. Translating it yields CATSDPGLATRNEQFF.

The chain carries TRBV15 and TRBJ2-2; 9 nucleotides line up with TRBD1. With 5 bases clipped from V and 6 bases from J, the junction kept 4 bases outside the gene matches. Germline V CDR1 and CDR2: LNHNV, YYDKDF (reference sequence). The CDR3 has 14 amino acids. The CDR3, as DNA: TGTGCCACCAGCGCACAGGGGGCGGCCGGGGAGCTGTTTTTT. This gives the protein CATSAQGAAGELFF.

V and J are TRBV29-1 and TRBJ2-5; TRBD1 agrees at 9 bases. With V trimmed by 6 bases and J by 3 bases, 11 bases remained unmatched. The CDR3 runs 15 residues. Germline CDR1 SQVTM, CDR2 ANQGSEA. CDR3 amino acids: CSVLQGAGTKETQYF. The CDR3, as DNA: TGCAGCGTACTACAGGGGGCAGGAACCAAAGAGACCCAGTACTTC.

Only a few counts were recorded for this clone. The J gene is TRBJ1-5, the V gene TRBV10-1; 12 bases map to TRBD1. CDR3 length: 15 residues. V lost 6 bases and J lost 6; bases outside the gene matches: 6. The germline CDR1 and CDR2 sequences are WNHNN and SYGVQD (reference sequence). The chain's CDR3 is CASSLGQGAVQPQHF. The CDR3, as DNA: TGCGCCAGCAGCCTGGGACAGGGGGCCGTTCAGCCCCAGCATTTT.

This clone was found a few times. The chain joins TRBV5-6 to TRBJ1-4; a weak D match, TRBD1 (5 bases). This CDR3 has 15 residues. Trimming cost V 3 bases and J 7 bases, with 16 bases left between them. Germline V gene data show CDR1 as SGHDT and CDR2 as YYEEEE. DNA for the CDR3: TGTGCCAGCAGCTCCCGGATCGGGGGGGGTGAAAAACTGTTTTTT. Its protein is CASSSRIGGGEKLFF.

For this clone: This may come from a read error, since a much larger clone is one base off. This rearrangement joins TRBV27 to TRBJ2-7; TRBD2 agrees at 12 bases. Trimming at V came to 5 bases and at J to 9 bases, leaving 11 bases not matched to a gene. Germline V gene lookup returns CDR1 MNHEY and CDR2 SMNVEV (reference sequence). The CDR3 contains 15 residues. CDR3 nucleotide sequence: TGTGCCAGCAGTGTGACTAGCGGGAGTTCCCACGGGCAGTACTTC. Amino acid sequence: CASSVTSGSSHGQYF.

The V gene is TRBV29-1, the J gene TRBJ2-7; D is possibly TRBD1 (6 bases). Germline CDR1 and CDR2: SQVTM and ANQGSEA. The CDR3 totals 14 residues. Trimming removed 4 bases from V and 2 bases from J, with 15 bases in between. The CDR3 loop is CSVVRQGKPYEQYF. DNA for the CDR3: TGCAGCGTTGTACGGCAGGGGAAGCCCTACGAGCAGTACTTC.

This rearrangement joins TRBV28 to TRBJ2-7, with D perhaps matching TRBD1 (6 bases). Trimming pared 2 bases from V and 0 bases from J, leaving 17 bases between. Germline V gives CDR1 MDHEN, CDR2 SYDVKM. This CDR3 spans 17 amino acids. This CDR3 reads CASSLPPVGTLSYEQYF. CDR3 in DNA: TGTGCCAGCAGTTTACCCCCGGTCGGGACACTCTCCTACGAGCAGTACTTC.

The rearrangement links TRBV11-1 to TRBJ2-7; the match to TRBD2 covers 8 bases. Germline trimming cut 5 bases from V and 6 bases from J; bases unmatched to any gene: 9. The CDR3 contains 14 residues. CDR1 is SGHAT, CDR2 FQDESV, per germline (reference sequence). The CDR3 DNA follows: TGTGCCAGCAGCCAGGGACTAGACTTTGTCGAGCAGTACTTC. This codes for CASSQGLDFVEQYF.

The chain couples TRBV7-2 to TRBJ2-3; 8 bases map to TRBD2. Trimming took 6 bases from V and 5 from J; bases not matched to a gene: 10. CDR3 length: 15 amino acids. The V gene's germline CDR1 is SGHTA and CDR2 FQGNSA. CDR3 sequence reads: CASRGLAVSQDTQYF. In nucleotides, the CDR3 is TGTGCCAGCAGAGGACTAGCAGTATCACAAGATACGCAGTATTTT.

V is TRBV11-2 and J is TRBJ1-6; maybe TRBD1 (5 bases). Germline V lookup: CDR1 SGHAT, CDR2 FQNNGV. This CDR3 has 15 amino acids. V was clipped by 6 bases and J by 6 bases, with 15 bases between them. CDR3 region: CASSWGGGGNSPLHF. CDR3 coding DNA: TGTGCCAGCAGTTGGGGCGGGGGGGGTAATTCACCCCTCCACTTT.

The V gene is TRBV29-1, the J gene TRBJ2-7; a possible D gene is TRBD2 (6 bases). V was trimmed by 1 base and J by 9 bases, leaving 16 bases between them. The CDR3 sequence is 13 residues long. Per the germline V gene, CDR1 is SQVTM and CDR2 is ANQGSEA. CDR3 amino acids: CSVEVSLASPQYF. DNA of the CDR3: TGCAGCGTTGAAGTCTCACTAGCATCCCCGCAGTACTTC.

The rearrangement joins TRBV7-2 to TRBJ2-5; a weak D match, TRBD1 (5 bases). Germline V CDR1 and CDR2: SGHTA, FQGNSA. V was cut by 5 bases and J by 5 bases, with 12 bases left in between. The CDR3 extends over 13 amino acids. The CDR3 DNA sequence: TGTGCCAGCAGCCCAGGGTTGTCGGAGACCCAGTACTTC. It specifies CASSPGLSETQYF. Supplemented by reference TRBV7-2 and TRBJ2-5, the full variable domain reads GAGVSQSPSNKVTEKGKDVELRCDPISGHTALYWYRQSLGQGLEFLIYFQGNSAPDKSGLPSDRFSAERTGGSVSTLTIQRTQQEDSAVYLCASSPGLSETQYFGPGTRLLVL.

This clone was picked up many times. The chain is built from TRBV7-2 and TRBJ2-5, with 9 positions matching TRBD1. The germline gives CDR1 SGHTA, CDR2 FQGNSA. The CDR3 covers 15 residues. V trimming: 3 bases; J trimming: 5 bases; junction bases outside the gene matches: 7. CDR3 in DNA: TGTGCCAGCAGCTTCCCGGGACAGGGCGGGGAGACCCAGTACTTC. Translated, it gives CASSFPGQGGETQYF.

V and J are TRBV5-8 and TRBJ2-5; tentative D call: TRBD2 (7 bases). The CDR3 runs to 15 residues. Per germline, CDR1 SGHTS and CDR2 YDEGEE. V was shortened by 4 bases and J by 0 bases, with 13 bases between the two germline ends. CDR3 sequence (DNA): TGTGCCAGCAGCCCCTCGGGGGGCCACCAAGAGACCCAGTACTTC. As protein: CASSPSGGHQETQYF.

V and J are TRBV7-3 and TRBJ2-1, with TRBD2 matching over 10 bases. J was trimmed by 7 bases and V by 5 bases; bases with no gene match: 8. The CDR3 has 15 amino acids. Germline V lookup: CDR1 SGHTA, CDR2 FQGTGA. CDR3 sequence reads: CASSPVGLASNEQFF. The CDR3 coding sequence is TGTGCCAGCAGCCCCGTGGGACTAGCGAGTAATGAGCAGTTCTTC.

The chain combines TRBV7-9 with TRBJ2-1, with 12 bases matching TRBD1. Germline V gives CDR1 SEHNR, CDR2 FQNEAQ (reference sequence). V shed 1 base and J 7 bases; nucleotides not matched to a gene: 2. The CDR3 consists of 15 residues. The CDR3 is CASSLEGQGANEQFF. The CDR3 nucleotides read TGTGCCAGCAGCTTAGAGGGACAGGGGGCAAATGAGCAGTTCTTC. The entire variable domain, with the rest obtained from reference TRBV7-9 and TRBJ2-1, is as follows: DTGVSQNPRHKITKRGQNVTFRCDPISEHNRLYWYRQTLGQGPEFLTYFQNEAQLEKSRLLSDRFSAERPKGSFSTLEIQRTEQGDSAMYLCASSLEGQGANEQFFGPGTRLTVL.

In DNA form, the CDR3 reads TGTGCCAGCAGCCTGGGACACTCCTACGAGCAGTACTTC. As protein: CASSLGHSYEQYF. The chain combines TRBV3-1 (or the pseudogene TRBV3-2) with TRBJ2-7, with a weak D call TRBD1 (6 bases). The CDR3 runs to 13 residues. Germline CDR1 LGHDT, CDR2 YNNKEL (reference sequence). Trimming shortened V by 4 bases and J by 0 bases, and 7 bases separated the two germline ends.

The rearrangement joins TRBV11-2 to TRBJ2-3; D is undetermined. The CDR3 has 18 residues. Between the trimmed V and J ends, which lost 5 bases and 2 bases, there was a span of 23 bases. Germline V gene lookup returns CDR1 SGHAT and CDR2 FQNNGV. The CDR3 nucleotides read TGTGCCAGCAGCACCTCCTCCAGGATCCCAAGGAACACAGATACGCAGTATTTT. Translation gives CASSTSSRIPRNTDTQYF.

The J gene is TRBJ2-5, the V gene TRBV7-8; 10 positions agree with TRBD2. The germline V gene encodes CDR1 SGHVS and CDR2 FQNEAQ. V lost 1 base and J lost 4; bases outside the gene matches: 12. CDR3 length equals 18 residues. Here the CDR3 DNA reads TGTGCCAGCAGCTTAGGTCGGAGCGGGAGGGCCGTATCAGAGACCCAGTACTTC. Translating it yields CASSLGRSGRAVSETQYF.

In this sample, this clone turned up once. The V gene is TRBV27, the J gene TRBJ1-2, with 12 bases that match TRBD1. This CDR3 has 13 residues. Germline V gene lookup returns CDR1 MNHEY and CDR2 SMNVEV (reference sequence). V shed 3 bases and J 8 bases; nucleotides not matched to a gene: 1. CDR3 sequence reads: CASSLGQGAGYTF. CDR3 sequence (DNA): TGTGCCAGCAGTTTGGGACAGGGGGCAGGCTACACCTTC.